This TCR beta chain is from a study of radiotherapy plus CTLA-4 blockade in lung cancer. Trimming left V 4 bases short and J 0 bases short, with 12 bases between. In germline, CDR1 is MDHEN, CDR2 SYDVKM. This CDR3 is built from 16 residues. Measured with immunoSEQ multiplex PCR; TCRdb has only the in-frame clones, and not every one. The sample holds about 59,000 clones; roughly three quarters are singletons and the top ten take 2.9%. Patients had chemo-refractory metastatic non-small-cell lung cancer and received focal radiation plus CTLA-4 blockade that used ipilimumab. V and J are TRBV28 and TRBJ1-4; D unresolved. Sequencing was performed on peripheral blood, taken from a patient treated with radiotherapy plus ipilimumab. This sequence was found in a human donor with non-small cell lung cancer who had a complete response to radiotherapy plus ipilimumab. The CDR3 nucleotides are TGTGCCAGCAGTTCTGAGGGAGGAGCAACTAATGAAAAACTGTTTTTT. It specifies CASSSEGGATNEKLFF.